This T cell receptor (beta chain) was documented in a study of Graves' ophthalmopathy and Graves' hyperthyroidism. Amplified TCR beta CDR3 regions were obtained using RNA transcripts as template. After a first-round RT-PCR with HTBI primers, a second-round multiplex PCR was run. MiXCR, run by TCRdb on the multiplex PCR reads, gives a single entry per CDR3 protein. The sample includes roughly 1.1 million distinct CDR3 sequences, 36% of them seen just once. Hyperthyroidism patients had new diagnoses, durations under 2 months, and ages of 18 to 65. Patients were left out if they had other autoimmune diseases, uncontrolled infections, pregnancy or lactation. It was on clinical symptoms, serum thyroxine, TRAb, thyroid ultrasound and orbital computed tomography that diagnosis relied. The study's findings and limits: Ophthalmopathy and stable hyperthyroidism were discriminated by a 13-signature model, with roughly 86% sensitivity and around 81% specificity.

Points on this clonotype: Its cognate antigen is unknown. The junction does not match germline at one end; this may be a read error.

The CDR3 runs 15 residues. CDR1 SEHNR and CDR2 FQNEAQ come from the germline V gene (reference sequence). The sample taken for sequencing was peripheral blood or thyroid tissue (not recorded which). This TCR was recovered from an adult man with Graves' hyperthyroidism. This chain connects TRBV7-9 to TRBJ2-7; D gene ambiguous. CDR3 DNA sequence: TGCGCCAGCAGCCAAGATGATCGAGAGACCTACGAGCAGTACTTC. It specifies CASSQDDRETYEQYF.